The text below deals with one T cell receptor beta chain. Antigen specificity is unknown. The use of a sample-barcoded 5' primer and a J-beta primer mix characterized a second PCR of about 7 to 12 cycles. MiXCR, applied by TCRdb to the 5' RACE reads, yields one record per CDR3 protein. The sample contains about 1.8 million distinct CDR3 sequences, about 49% of which appear only once. The sample is drawn from a study of blood T cells in healthy people across ages. Study as a whole: Template switching captured about one barcoded beta molecule per two T cells. Overall study findings and caveats: It was not possible, with unsorted PBMCs, to conclusively compare naive and antigen-experienced cells.

CDR1 WSHSY and CDR2 SAAADI come from the germline V gene. Trimming removed 4 bases from V and 6 bases from J; junction bases left unmatched: 7. This CDR3 region has 14 residues. This TCR came from a woman aged 40 to 55 in good health. The sequenced sample was blood. This chain joins TRBV10-2 and TRBJ1-2; TRBD1 matches at 8 bases. Here the CDR3 reads CASSAQGAWNGYTF. The CDR3 DNA reads as TGCGCCAGCAGTGCCCAGGGGGCGTGGAATGGCTACACCTTC.